This T cell receptor beta chain was found in a study of blood T cell repertoires in COVID-19 (dated by TCRdb to 2020 to 2022). Study-wide context: The collaborator samples originated in the United States, Italy and Spain and spanned the acute and convalescent phases of COVID-19. The prospective study material was composed of cDNA or gDNA derived from T cells, B-cell-depleted T cells, or PBMCs. Subjects who had been exposed to COVID-19, were actively infected with it, or had recovered from it provided the deeply sampled blood TCRbeta repertoires that made up the dataset. A freely available public database, intended as a resource for researchers studying the immune response to SARS-CoV-2, is where the repertoires were released. The samples were drawn from two sources: the first 160 participants of the ongoing ImmuneRACE study, and 1,200 or so subjects contributed by 6 global collaborators. Nearly every sample came with metadata listing a de-identified subject ID, COVID-19 status, age in years and sex. Where available, HLA class I and class II types were taken from metadata supplied by the sample provider and were not determined by assay-based typing. Study-wide conclusions, independent of this receptor: How much clinical and demographic metadata was included differed by source and by participant, and the metadata was provided uncurated.

TCRbeta CDR3 regions were amplified from genomic DNA by means of the immunoSEQ Assay, a bias-controlled multiplex PCR. Concerning the study's data processing: The number of nucleated cells in each sample was estimated from the amplification of reference gene primers within the assay. To quantify the absolute abundance of each unique TCRbeta CDR3 rearrangement, sequence reads were collapsed and filtered. For each sample, productive Simpson clonality was calculated as the square root of Simpson's diversity index across productive rearrangements. Imported from immuneACCESS, the table was reduced by TCRdb to in-frame sequences with V and J called. These copies leave out some clones; in studies compared against another copy, an unresolved V gene accounts for under half, and the cause of the remainder is not known. V, J and clone size were drawn from that table, and D and trimming were deduced from the DNA. The sample yields 130,000 or so clones; less than 85% were counted once. The ten largest clones represent approximately 18% of the sample.

Turning to this clone: Its antigen is currently not known. No per-base quality is available; no much larger clone lies one base away.

Each collaborating institution followed its own protocols to collect whole blood in K2EDTA tubes. For TCRbeta analysis, collaborator samples were shipped as frozen whole blood, as isolated PBMCs, or as DNA extracted from either sample type. CDR1 and CDR2, per the germline V gene, are KGHDR and SFDVKD. The CDR3 holds 16 amino acids from the cysteine to the phenylalanine. Of all the DNA, just the CDR3 is kept, 48 bases in frame from base 1. For this chain, trimming is 3 bases at the V end and 5 bases at the J end, and the number of junction bases without a gene match is 5. The sequenced sample was peripheral blood. This TCR was recovered from a woman of 80 years or more with acute or convalescent COVID-19. This sequence uses TRBV24-1 and TRBJ2-2, and 10 junctional nucleotides match TRBD1. The DNA is as follows: TGTGCCACCAGTGATCCCGGGACAGGGGCTACCGGGGAGCTGTTTTTT. This is translated as CATSDPGTGATGELFF.